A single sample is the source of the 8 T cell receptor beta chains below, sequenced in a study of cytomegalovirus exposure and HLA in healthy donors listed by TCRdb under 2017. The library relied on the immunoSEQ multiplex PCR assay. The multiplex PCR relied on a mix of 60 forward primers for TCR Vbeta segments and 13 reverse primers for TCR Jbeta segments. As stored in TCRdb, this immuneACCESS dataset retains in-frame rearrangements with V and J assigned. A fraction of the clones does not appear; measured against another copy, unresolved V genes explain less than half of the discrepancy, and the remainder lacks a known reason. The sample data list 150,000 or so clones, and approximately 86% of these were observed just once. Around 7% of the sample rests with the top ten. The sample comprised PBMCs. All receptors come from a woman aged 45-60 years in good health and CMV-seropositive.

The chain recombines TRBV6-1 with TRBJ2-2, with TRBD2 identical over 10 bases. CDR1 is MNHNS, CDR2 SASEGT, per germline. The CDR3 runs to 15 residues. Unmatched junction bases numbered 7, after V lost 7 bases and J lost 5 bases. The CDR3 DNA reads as TGTGCCAGCACCGCAGCGGGGGGGCGAACCGGGGAGCTGTTTTTT. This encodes CASTAAGGRTGELFF.

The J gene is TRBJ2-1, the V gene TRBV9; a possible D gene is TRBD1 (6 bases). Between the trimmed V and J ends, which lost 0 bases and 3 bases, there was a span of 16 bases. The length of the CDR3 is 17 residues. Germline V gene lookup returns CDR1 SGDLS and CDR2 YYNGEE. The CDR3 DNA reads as TGTGCCAGCAGCGTAGAAGGGGCAGGGGACGACTACAATGAGCAGTTCTTC. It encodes CASSVEGAGDDYNEQFF.

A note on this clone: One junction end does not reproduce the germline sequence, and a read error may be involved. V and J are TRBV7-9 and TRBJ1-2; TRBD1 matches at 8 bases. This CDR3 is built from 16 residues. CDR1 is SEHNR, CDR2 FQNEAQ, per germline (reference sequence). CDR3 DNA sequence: TGTTCCAGCAGCTTAGGGGGGACAGGAGCTAACTATGGCTACACCTTC. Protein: CSSSLGGTGANYGYTF.

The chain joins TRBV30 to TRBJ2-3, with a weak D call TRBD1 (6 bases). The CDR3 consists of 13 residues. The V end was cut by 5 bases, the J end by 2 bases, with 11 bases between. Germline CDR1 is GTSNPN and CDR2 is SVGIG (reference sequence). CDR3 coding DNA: TGTGCCTGGGGGGACACCATCACAGATACGCAGTATTTT. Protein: CAWGDTITDTQYF.

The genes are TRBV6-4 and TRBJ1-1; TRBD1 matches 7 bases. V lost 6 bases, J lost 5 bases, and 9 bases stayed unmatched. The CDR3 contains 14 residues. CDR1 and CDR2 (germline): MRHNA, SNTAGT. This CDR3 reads CASSLDRASTEAFF. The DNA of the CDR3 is TGTGCCAGCAGCTTAGACAGGGCGAGTACTGAAGCTTTCTTT.

Here the CDR3 reads CASTGDHEKLFF. The CDR3 DNA reads as TGTGCCAGCACCGGGGATCATGAAAAACTGTTTTTT. J is TRBJ1-4 and V is TRBV6-1; D is uncertain. The CDR3 sequence is 12 residues long. Trimming shortened V by 7 bases and J by 6 bases, and 9 bases separated the two germline ends. The V gene's germline CDR1 is MNHNS and CDR2 SASEGT.

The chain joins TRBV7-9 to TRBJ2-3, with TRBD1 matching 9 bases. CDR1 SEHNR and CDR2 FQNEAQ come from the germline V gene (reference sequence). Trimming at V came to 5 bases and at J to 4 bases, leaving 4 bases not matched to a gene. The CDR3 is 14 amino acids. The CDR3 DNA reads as TGTGCCAGCAGCGTACAGGGGGCGGCAGATACGCAGTATTTT. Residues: CASSVQGAADTQYF.

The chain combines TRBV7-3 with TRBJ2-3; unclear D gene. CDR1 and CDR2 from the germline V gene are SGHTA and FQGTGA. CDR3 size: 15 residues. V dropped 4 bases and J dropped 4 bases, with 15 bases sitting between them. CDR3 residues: CASSSSSRGADTQYF. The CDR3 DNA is TGTGCCAGCAGCTCGTCGTCCCGCGGCGCAGATACGCAGTATTTT.